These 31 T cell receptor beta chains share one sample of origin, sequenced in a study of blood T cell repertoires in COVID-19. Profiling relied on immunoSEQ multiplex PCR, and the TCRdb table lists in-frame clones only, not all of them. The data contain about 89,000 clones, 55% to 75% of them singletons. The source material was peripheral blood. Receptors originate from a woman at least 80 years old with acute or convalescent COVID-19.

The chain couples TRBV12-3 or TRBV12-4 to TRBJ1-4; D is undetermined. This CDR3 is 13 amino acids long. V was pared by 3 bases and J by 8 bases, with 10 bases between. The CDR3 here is CASSLTTKEKLFF. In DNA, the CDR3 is TGTGCCAGCAGTTTGACGACAAAGGAAAAACTGTTTTTT.

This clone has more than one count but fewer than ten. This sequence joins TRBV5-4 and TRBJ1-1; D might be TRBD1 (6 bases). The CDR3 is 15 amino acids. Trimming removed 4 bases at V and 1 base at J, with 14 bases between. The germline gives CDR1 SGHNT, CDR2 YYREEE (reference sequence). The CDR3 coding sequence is TGTGCCAGCAGCCCCGGGGGGGCGCGGAACACTGAAGCTTTCTTT. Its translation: CASSPGGARNTEAFF.

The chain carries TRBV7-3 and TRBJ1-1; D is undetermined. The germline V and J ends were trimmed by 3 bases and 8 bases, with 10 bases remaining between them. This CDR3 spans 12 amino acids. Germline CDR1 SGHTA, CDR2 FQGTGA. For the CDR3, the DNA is TGTGCCAGCAGCTTCCTAGGTGGGGAAGCTTTCTTT. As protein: CASSFLGGEAFF.

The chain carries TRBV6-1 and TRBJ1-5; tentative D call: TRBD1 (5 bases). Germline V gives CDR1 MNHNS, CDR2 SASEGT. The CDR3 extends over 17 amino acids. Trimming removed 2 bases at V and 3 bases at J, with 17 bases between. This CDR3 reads CASSERAAGWSNQPQHF. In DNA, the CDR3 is TGTGCCAGCAGTGAACGGGCGGCAGGGTGGTCCAATCAGCCCCAGCATTTT.

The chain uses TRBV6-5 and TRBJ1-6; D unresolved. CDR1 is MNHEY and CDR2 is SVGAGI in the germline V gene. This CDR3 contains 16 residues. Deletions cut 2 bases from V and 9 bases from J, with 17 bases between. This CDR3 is CASSYATGSLSSPLHF. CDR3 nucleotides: TGTGCCAGCAGTTACGCAACCGGGAGCCTAAGTTCACCCCTCCACTTT.

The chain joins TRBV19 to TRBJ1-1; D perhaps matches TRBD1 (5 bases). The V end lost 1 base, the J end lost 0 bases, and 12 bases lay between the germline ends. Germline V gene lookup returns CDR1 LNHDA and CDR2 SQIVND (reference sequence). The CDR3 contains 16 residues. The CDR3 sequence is CASSIATGTLNTEAFF. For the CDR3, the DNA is TGTGCCAGTAGTATAGCAACCGGGACTCTGAACACTGAAGCTTTCTTT. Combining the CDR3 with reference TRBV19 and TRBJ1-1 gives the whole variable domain DGGITQSPKYLFRKEGQNVTLSCEQNLNHDAMYWYRQDPGQGLRLIYYSQIVNDFQKGDIAEGYSVSREKKESFPLTVTSAQKNPTAFYLCASSIATGTLNTEAFFGQGTRLTVV.

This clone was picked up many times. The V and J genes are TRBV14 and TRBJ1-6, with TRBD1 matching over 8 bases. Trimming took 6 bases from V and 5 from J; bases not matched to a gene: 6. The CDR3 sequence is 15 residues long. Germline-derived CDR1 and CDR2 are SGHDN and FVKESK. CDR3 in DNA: TGTGCCAGCAGTTCTCGACAGGGGCATAATTCACCCCTCCACTTT. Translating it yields CASSSRQGHNSPLHF.

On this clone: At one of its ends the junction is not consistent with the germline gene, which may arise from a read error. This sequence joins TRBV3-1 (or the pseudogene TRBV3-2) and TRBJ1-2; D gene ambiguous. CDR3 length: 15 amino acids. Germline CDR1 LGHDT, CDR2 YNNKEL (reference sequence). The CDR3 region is CASSQVVLGNYDYTF. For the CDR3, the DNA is TGTGCCAGCAGCCAAGTTGTTCTCGGGAACTATGACTACACCTTC.

The CDR3 nucleotides read TGTGCCAGCAGCCTTGGACAGGGTAGTGGGACTGAAGCTTTCTTT. It yields the protein CASSLGQGSGTEAFF. V is TRBV9 and J is TRBJ1-1; TRBD1 aligns across 8 bases. Germline V gives CDR1 SGDLS, CDR2 YYNGEE. The length of the CDR3 is 15 residues. Trimming cost V 4 bases and J 5 bases; bases outside gene matches: 10.

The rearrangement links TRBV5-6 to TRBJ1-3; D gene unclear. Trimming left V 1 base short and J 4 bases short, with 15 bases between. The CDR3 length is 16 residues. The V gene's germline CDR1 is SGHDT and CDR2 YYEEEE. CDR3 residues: CASSLRRVLRGNTIYF. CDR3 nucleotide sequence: TGTGCCAGCAGCTTGAGGAGGGTGTTGAGGGGAAACACCATATATTTT.

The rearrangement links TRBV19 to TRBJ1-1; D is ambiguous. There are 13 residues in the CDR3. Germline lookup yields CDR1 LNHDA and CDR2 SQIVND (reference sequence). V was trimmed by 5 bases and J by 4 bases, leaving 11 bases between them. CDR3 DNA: TGTGCCAGTAGTCTAAATGGAGGCACTGAAGCTTTCTTT. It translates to CASSLNGGTEAFF.

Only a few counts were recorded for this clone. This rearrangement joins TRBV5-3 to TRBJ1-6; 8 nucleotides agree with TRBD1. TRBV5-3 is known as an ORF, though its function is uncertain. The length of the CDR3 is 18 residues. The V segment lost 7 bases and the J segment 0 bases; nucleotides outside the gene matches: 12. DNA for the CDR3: TGTGCCAGAGGCAGGGGGCCTACCCGGAGCTCCTATAATTCACCCCTCCACTTT. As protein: CARGRGPTRSSYNSPLHF.

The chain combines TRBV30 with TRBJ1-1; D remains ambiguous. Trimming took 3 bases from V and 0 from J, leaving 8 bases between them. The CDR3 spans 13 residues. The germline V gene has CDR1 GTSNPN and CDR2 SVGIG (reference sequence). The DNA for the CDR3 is TGTGCCTGGAGGGCGGCAATGAACACTGAAGCTTTCTTT. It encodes CAWRAAMNTEAFF.

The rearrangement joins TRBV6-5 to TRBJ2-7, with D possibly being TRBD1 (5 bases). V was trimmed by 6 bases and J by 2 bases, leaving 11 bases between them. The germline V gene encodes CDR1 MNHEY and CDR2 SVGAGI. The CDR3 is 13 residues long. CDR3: CASRKTETYEQYF. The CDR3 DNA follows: TGTGCCAGCAGAAAGACAGAAACCTACGAGCAGTACTTC.

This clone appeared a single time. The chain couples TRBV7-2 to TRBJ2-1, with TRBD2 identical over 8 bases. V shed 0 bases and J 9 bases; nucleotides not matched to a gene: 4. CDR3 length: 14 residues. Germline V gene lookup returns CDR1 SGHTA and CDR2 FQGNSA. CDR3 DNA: TGTGCCAGCAGCTTAGCTAGCGGGGTAGGTGAGCAGTTCTTC. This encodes CASSLASGVGEQFF.

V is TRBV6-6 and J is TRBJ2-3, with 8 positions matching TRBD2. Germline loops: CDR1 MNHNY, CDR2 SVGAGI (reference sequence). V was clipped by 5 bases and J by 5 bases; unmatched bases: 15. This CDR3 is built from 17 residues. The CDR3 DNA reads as TGTGCCAGCAGTCCATCGCTTCGCGGGGGGCCAAGAGATACGCAGTATTTT. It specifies CASSPSLRGGPRDTQYF.

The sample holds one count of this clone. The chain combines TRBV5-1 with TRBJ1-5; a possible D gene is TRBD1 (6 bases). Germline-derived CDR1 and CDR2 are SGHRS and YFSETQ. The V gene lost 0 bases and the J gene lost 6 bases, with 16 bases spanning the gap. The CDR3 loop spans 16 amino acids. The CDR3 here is CASSLGGRGEGQPQHF. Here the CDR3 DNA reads TGCGCCAGCAGCTTGGGGGGCAGGGGAGAAGGTCAGCCCCAGCATTTT.

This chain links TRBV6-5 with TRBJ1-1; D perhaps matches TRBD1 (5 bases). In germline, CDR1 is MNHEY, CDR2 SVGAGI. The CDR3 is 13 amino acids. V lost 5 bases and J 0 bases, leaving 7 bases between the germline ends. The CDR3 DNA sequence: TGTGCCAGCAGTCGACAGTTGAACACTGAAGCTTTCTTT. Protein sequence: CASSRQLNTEAFF.

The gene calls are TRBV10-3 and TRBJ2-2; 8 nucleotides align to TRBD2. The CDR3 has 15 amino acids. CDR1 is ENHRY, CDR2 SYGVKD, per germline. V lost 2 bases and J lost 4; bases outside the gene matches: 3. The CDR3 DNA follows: TGTGCCATCAGTGAGGCGGGGGGTGGCACCGGGGAGCTGTTTTTT. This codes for CAISEAGGGTGELFF.

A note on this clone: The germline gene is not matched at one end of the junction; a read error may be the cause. In DNA, the CDR3 is TGTGCTTGTGGGCTGGGGGAGGGGGGTAGCTATGGCTACACCTTC. It translates to CACGLGEGGSYGYTF. The V gene is TRBV12-5, the J gene TRBJ1-2, with a weak D call TRBD1 (6 bases). Germline values: CDR1 LGHNT, CDR2 FRNRAP. The CDR3 length is 15 residues.

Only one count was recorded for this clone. The CDR3 nucleotides are TGTGCCAGCAAGCTATACGATGGCGGCTACAATGAGCAGTTCTTC. It translates to CASKLYDGGYNEQFF. The chain has TRBV7-8 and TRBJ2-1, with D unresolved. Trimming stripped 7 bases from V and 3 bases from J, with 16 bases between. The CDR3 loop spans 15 amino acids. CDR1 SGHVS and CDR2 FQNEAQ come from the germline V gene.

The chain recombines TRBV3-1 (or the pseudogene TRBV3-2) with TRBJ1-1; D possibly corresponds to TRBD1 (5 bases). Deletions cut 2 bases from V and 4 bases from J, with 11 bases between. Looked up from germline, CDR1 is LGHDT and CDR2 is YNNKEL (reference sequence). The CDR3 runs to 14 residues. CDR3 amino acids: CASSQRQGGTEAFF. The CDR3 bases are TGTGCCAGCAGCCAAAGGCAGGGCGGCACTGAAGCTTTCTTT.

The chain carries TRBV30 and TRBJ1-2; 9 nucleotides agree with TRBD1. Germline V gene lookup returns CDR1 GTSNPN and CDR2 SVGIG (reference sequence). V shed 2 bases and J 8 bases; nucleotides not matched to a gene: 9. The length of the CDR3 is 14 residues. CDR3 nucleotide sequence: TGTGCCTGGAGTCTCTCGGGACAGGGCCGGGGCTACACCTTC. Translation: CAWSLSGQGRGYTF.

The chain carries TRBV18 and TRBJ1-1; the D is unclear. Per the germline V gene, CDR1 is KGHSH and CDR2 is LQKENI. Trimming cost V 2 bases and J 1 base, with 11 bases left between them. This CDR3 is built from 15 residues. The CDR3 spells CASSPSRRGNTEAFF. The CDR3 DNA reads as TGTGCCAGCTCACCATCTCGGCGGGGGAACACTGAAGCTTTCTTT.

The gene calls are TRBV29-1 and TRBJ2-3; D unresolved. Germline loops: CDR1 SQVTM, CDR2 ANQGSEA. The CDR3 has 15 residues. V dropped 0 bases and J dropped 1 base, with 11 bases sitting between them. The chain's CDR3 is CSVEEGRRGTDTQYF. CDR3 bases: TGCAGCGTTGAAGAGGGTAGGAGAGGCACAGATACGCAGTATTTT.

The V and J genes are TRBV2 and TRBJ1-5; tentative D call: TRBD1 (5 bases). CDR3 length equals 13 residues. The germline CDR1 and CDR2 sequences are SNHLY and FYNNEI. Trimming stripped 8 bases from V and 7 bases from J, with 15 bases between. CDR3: CASAKLQVQPQHF. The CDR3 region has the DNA TGTGCCAGCGCCAAGCTACAGGTCCAGCCCCAGCATTTT. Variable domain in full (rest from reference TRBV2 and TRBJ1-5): EPEVTQTPSHQVTQMGQEVILRCVPISNHLYFYWYRQILGQKVEFLVSFYNNEISEKSEIFDDQFSVERPDGSNFTLKIRSTKLEDSAMYFCASAKLQVQPQHFGDGTRLSIL.

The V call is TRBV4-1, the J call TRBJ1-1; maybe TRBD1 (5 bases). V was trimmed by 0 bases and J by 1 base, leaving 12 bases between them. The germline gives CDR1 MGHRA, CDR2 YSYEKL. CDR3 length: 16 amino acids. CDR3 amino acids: CASSQEGGTGNTEAFF. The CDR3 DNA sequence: TGCGCCAGCAGCCAAGAAGGTGGAACAGGGAACACTGAAGCTTTCTTT.

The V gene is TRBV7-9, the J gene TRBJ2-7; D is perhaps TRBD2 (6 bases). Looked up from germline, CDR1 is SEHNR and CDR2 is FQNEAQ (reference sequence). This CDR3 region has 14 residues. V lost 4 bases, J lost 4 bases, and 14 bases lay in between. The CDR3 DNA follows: TGTGCCAGCAGCTCCCCGGGGGAGCCTTACGAGCAGTACTTC. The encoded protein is CASSSPGEPYEQYF. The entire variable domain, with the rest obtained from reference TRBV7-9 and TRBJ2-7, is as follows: DTGVSQNPRHKITKRGQNVTFRCDPISEHNRLYWYRQTLGQGPEFLTYFQNEAQLEKSRLLSDRFSAERPKGSFSTLEIQRTEQGDSAMYLCASSSPGEPYEQYFGPGTRLTVT.

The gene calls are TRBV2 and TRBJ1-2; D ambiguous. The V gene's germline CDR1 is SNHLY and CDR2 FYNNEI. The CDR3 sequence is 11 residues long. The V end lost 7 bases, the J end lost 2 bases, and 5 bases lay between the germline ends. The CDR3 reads CASNSNYGYTF. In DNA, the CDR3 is TGTGCCAGCAACTCGAACTATGGCTACACCTTC.

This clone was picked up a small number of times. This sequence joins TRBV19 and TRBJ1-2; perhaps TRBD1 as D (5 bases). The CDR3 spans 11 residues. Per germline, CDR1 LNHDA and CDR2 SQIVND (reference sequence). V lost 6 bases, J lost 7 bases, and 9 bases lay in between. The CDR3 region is CASRGVAGYTF. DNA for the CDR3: TGTGCCAGTAGAGGGGTGGCTGGCTACACCTTC.

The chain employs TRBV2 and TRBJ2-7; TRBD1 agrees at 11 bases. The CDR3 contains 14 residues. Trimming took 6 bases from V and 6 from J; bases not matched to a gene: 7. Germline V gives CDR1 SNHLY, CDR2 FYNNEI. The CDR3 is CASRTGQGASEQYF. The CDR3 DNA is TGTGCCAGCAGGACAGGACAGGGGGCCAGCGAGCAGTACTTC.